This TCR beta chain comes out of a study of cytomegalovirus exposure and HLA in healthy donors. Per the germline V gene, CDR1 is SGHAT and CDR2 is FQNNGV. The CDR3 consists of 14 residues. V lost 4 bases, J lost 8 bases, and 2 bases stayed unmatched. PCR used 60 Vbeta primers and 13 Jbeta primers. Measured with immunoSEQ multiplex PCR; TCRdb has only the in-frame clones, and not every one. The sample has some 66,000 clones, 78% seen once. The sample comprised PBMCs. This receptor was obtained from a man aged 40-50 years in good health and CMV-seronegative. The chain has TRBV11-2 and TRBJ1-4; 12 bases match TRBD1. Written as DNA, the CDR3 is TGTGCCAGCAGCTATGGGACAGGGGGCGAAAAACTGTTTTTT. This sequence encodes CASSYGTGGEKLFF. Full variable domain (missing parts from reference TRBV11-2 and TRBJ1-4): EAGVAQSPRYKIIEKRQSVAFWCNPISGHATLYWYQQILGQGPKLLIQFQNNGVVDDSQLPKDRFSAERLKGVDSTLKIQPAKLEDSAVYLCASSYGTGGEKLFFGSGTQLSVL.